The source of this T cell receptor beta chain is a study of blood T cell repertoires in COVID-19 (dated by TCRdb to between 2020 and 2021). Study-level background: The collaborator samples originated in the United States, Italy and Spain and spanned the acute and convalescent phases of COVID-19. The prospective study material was composed of cDNA or gDNA derived from T cells, B-cell-depleted T cells, or PBMCs. The dataset comprised deeply sampled blood TCRbeta repertoires from subjects exposed to, actively infected with, or recovered from COVID-19. The repertoires were released in a freely available public database meant as a resource for research on the immune response to SARS-CoV-2. The samples were drawn from the first 160 participants of the ongoing ImmuneRACE study and from some 1,300 subjects provided by 6 global collaborators. A de-identified subject ID, COVID-19 status, age in years and sex were almost always included in the sample metadata. HLA class I and class II types, where available, came from metadata supplied by the sample provider rather than from assay-based typing. The study at large found these results: How much clinical and demographic metadata was included differed by source and by participant, and the metadata was provided uncurated.

The CDR3 goes from the cysteine to the phenylalanine over 14 residues. Only the CDR3 part of the read is kept: 42 bases, read in frame from the first base. From a lookup of the germline V gene, CDR1 and CDR2 are SGHAT and FQNNGV. V ends up 5 bases short and J 1 base short, with an unmatched junction base count of 4. About this clone itself: The antigen this receptor binds is unknown. The input lacks base qualities; no much larger clone sits a single base away.

The collaborating institutions used their own protocols to collect whole blood in K2EDTA tubes. Collaborator samples were shipped for TCRbeta analysis as frozen whole blood, isolated PBMCs, or DNA extracted from either sample type. TCRbeta CDR3 regions were amplified from genomic DNA by means of the immunoSEQ Assay, a bias-controlled multiplex PCR. In the paper's pipeline: The number of nucleated cells in each sample was estimated from the amplification of reference gene primers within the assay. To quantify the absolute abundance of each unique TCRbeta CDR3 rearrangement, sequence reads were collapsed and filtered. For each sample, productive Simpson clonality was calculated as the square root of Simpson's diversity index over productive rearrangements. Drawn from immuneACCESS, this table holds only the in-frame rearrangements with V and J called that TCRdb kept. Clones are partly lost; checked studies trace under half to an unresolved V gene and leave the rest unexplained. V, J and clone size are taken as reported in that table, and D and trimming were inferred from the DNA itself. The sample records 25,000 to 30,000 clones, around 89% of which are singletons. Of the sample, 4.5% to 7.5% falls within the top ten clones.

Sequenced: peripheral blood. This clonotype was sampled from a human donor in a cohort sampled during active COVID-19. This sequence uses TRBV11-2 and TRBJ2-5; 7 bases in the middle match TRBD2. The bases read TGTGCCAGCAGCCCGCGGGGGAGCCAAGAGACCCAGTACTTC. Translated, this gives CASSPRGSQETQYF.